This TCR beta chain was sequenced during a study of T cell changes during pregnancy in multiple sclerosis. The CDR3 length is 14 residues. V was clipped by 5 bases and J by 2 bases, with 12 bases between them. CDR1 and CDR2 from the germline V gene are SGHDT and YYEEEE. TCRdb keeps only in-frame clones here, not all; method: immunoSEQ multiplex PCR. The sample carries about 42,000 clones, 75% to 95% recorded once. The sequence came from a female donor in good health, enrolled as a control in a pregnancy study. This chain links TRBV5-6 with TRBJ2-3, with TRBD2 as a possible D gene (6 bases). The sample in question was CD4+ T cells from peripheral blood mononuclear cells, obtained in the second trimester of pregnancy. The DNA for the CDR3 is TGTGCCAGCAGTTATAGCGGACCCACAGATACGCAGTATTTT. Amino acids: CASSYSGPTDTQYF.